The clone carrying this T cell receptor (beta chain) has just a few counts. Antigen specificity is unknown. The library targeted TCRbeta and was prepared with unique molecular identifiers. TCRdb reanalysed the PCR reads using MiXCR and keeps one entry per CDR3 protein. Among fewer than 1 million distinct CDR3 sequences listed, roughly 15% were seen once. The sample is drawn from a study of T-cell reconstitution after alpha-beta-depleted transplantation in children. Overall study findings and caveats: The main origin of T-cell counts and diversity one year after transplant was newly produced T cells.

The CDR3 spans 13 residues. V was pared by 4 bases and J by 2 bases, with 9 bases between. From germline, CDR1 is SGHRS and CDR2 YFSETQ. The genes are TRBV5-1 and TRBJ1-1; D gene ambiguous. The specimen comprised PBMCs, mostly from graft donor cells, sampled 360 days after TCRalphabeta/CD19-depleted stem cell transplant. This TCR derives from a male patient between 5 and 17 years old who had a stem cell transplant for acute lymphoblastic leukemia, so the T cells may come from the graft donor. Here the CDR3 reads CASSRIPNTEAFF. CDR3 nucleotide sequence: TGCGCCAGCAGCCGTATACCCAACACTGAAGCTTTCTTT.